This T cell receptor beta chain stems from a study of cytomegalovirus exposure and HLA in healthy donors (dated by TCRdb to about 2017). Looking at the study overall: An earlier analysis of some 500 of the donors reported 250 to 350 Gb of sequence data and roughly 110 million unique TCR beta sequences from 150 million to 200 million T cells. About 300 gigabases of sequencing data and 91 million or so unique TCR sequences made up an early release that covered around 640 HLA-typed donors. Of the 300 to 400 genotyped donors, around 81% fell in the genetic ancestry cluster associated with self-reported Caucasian donors. The study was designed to test whether signatures of past pathogen exposure could be identified by cataloging public T cell receptors. The study profiled the T cell repertoires of 500 to 800 subjects by immunosequencing and related them to cytomegalovirus serostatus. A separate validation cohort of 100 to 150 different subjects was used in addition to the 666-subject first cohort. The study combined high-throughput TCR immunosequencing, statistical association of individual TCRs with disease status, and machine learning to predict cytomegalovirus infection status. To study patterns of TCR occurrence, a later analysis re-analyzed previously published TCR beta repertoires from several hundred donors and added high-resolution HLA genotyping. In the later analysis, no new phenotypic data were used to find candidate immune exposures; instead, reliance was placed on TCR beta sequences and their occurrence across donors. An earlier analysis of 587 of the donors used high-throughput TCR beta sequencing to judge whether each TCR beta V gene segment behaved as functional or pseudogenic. Donor age, sex, ethnicity and CMV serostatus were compiled alongside the repertoire data. A later genetic analysis used genome-wide SNP genotypes for about 60% of the roughly 700 donors, treating that subset as a discovery cohort. Every repertoire in the discovery cohort had been generated on one and the same sequencing platform. HLA typing included class I and class II loci at four-digit resolution. The number of donors typed differed by locus, with roughly 620-630 for A, B, C, DRB1 and DQB1, 522 for DQA1, approximately 580 for DPA1, and over 400 for DPB1. Several DR-DQ haplotypes were treated as single units for association and clustering because of strong linkage in the cohort. On average, roughly 240,000 unique TCR beta nucleotide sequences were sequenced per donor among about 400 genotyped donors of the cohort, with roughly 18% of those sequences being non-productive.

In total, fewer than 750 healthy bone marrow donors made up the cohort. All cohort members were sampled while nominally healthy, although unrecorded immune exposures were likely present. The donor tested CMV seronegative and was one of the 352 seronegative cohort members. Each donor provided a peripheral blood sample, and peripheral blood mononuclear cells were used for TCR beta sequencing. The Qiagen DNeasy Blood Extraction Kit was used to extract genomic DNA from the blood cell samples. What the research found in general, with its limitations: In this cohort, only TCR beta chains were sequenced, and detectable features were limited by the absence of alpha or paired-chain data. According to the authors, the approach could potentially be generalized to other disease states and immunological phenotypes. Because HLA typing was unavailable for some donors at each locus, only the typed subset was used in association tests. When HLA alleles, especially DR and DQ, strongly co-occurred, TCR associations were difficult to assign to individual alleles. The sequencing pipeline was judged likely to have produced a cluster of highly shared sequence variants as a technical artifact. Linkage disequilibrium might explain the correlated functional status among segregating V segments, but an unknown experimental factor could not be excluded. At a false discovery rate of 0.05, a later analysis linked 15,000 to 20,000 TCR beta sequences to specific HLA alleles. Cytomegalovirus status was reported to be diagnosed by the classifier with high specificity and sensitivity in both the original and validation cohorts. A later analysis found that TCR association rates varied across HLA loci, with DRB1 alleles showing the most associated TCRs and HLA-C alleles the fewest. A later genetic analysis associated a missense DCLRE1C variant with V-gene and J-gene trimming of TCR beta chains, and an independent cohort replicated the association. A few of the identified cytomegalovirus-associated TCR beta chains were confirmed in vitro to be specific for cytomegalovirus antigens. Most CMV-associated TCR beta chains appeared to be HLA-restricted in a later analysis, and the HLA associations seemed to be driven largely by CMV exposure. Compared with equally common non-associated chains, HLA-associated TCR beta chains in a later analysis were more clonally expanded and had lower generation probabilities. While some public TCRs were present in many individuals, most TCR sequences turned up only very rarely across donors. CMV serostatus was the only immune exposure information available for the cohort. A further reported finding was that TCR beta sequences accurately predicted the HLA-A and HLA-B alleles for most subjects in the first cohort. The presence/absence analyses assumed that sequencing depth was roughly uniform across donors, and that assumption may not be true. In the study, around 150 TCR beta chains were listed as associated with cytomegalovirus. Some IMGT-functional V segments, including TRBV6-2 and TRBV6-3, could not be distinguished by the 87-base-pair reads and were therefore excluded. Compared with the roughly 670-donor mean, donors in an Asian-associated ancestry cluster had fewer N-insertions in productive TCRs, according to a later genetic analysis. Because counts were too low, roughly 17 rarely observed V segments, including chromosome 9 orphons, were left out of the earlier analysis of about 620 of the donors. In a later analysis, several top co-occurrence clusters were reported to appear linked to parvovirus B19, influenza, CMV and Epstein-Barr virus. An earlier analysis of 450 to 750 of the donors showed that most TCR beta V segments appeared in productive rearrangements either about 87% or about 30% of the time, which broadly matched IMGT annotations.

Libraries were prepared through the immunoSEQ multiplex PCR assay. A mixture of 60 forward primers for TCR Vbeta segments and 13 reverse primers for TCR Jbeta segments was used in the multiplex PCR. The CDR3 region of rearranged TCR beta genes was amplified from genomic DNA by a multiplex PCR assay. The Illumina HiSeq System was used to sequence the amplified TCR beta libraries as 87-base-pair reads. Regarding the original processing steps: Across the 500 to 750 repertoires, a later analysis counted tens of millions of unique TCR beta chains, approximately 12 million of which were shared by at least two donors. Raw reads were error-corrected and collapsed into unique sequences with a nearest-neighbor algorithm that merged closely related sequences to remove PCR and sequencing errors. Alignment of CDR3 sequences to IMGT reference sequences was used to assign V, D and J gene segments. For a sequence to be retained, a match of at least six nucleotides was required to both a V gene segment and a J gene segment. Rearrangements were called productive when the CDR3 lacked stop codons and stayed in frame with V and J; all others were non-productive. CDR3 was defined by IMGT convention, running from the second conserved V-encoded cysteine to the conserved J-encoded phenylalanine. In an earlier analysis of around 570 of the donors, sequences lacking an unambiguous match to a single V gene segment were excluded. In an earlier analysis of 587 of the donors, V segments were called functional above 56.7% productive rearrangements and were called segregating when the between-donor standard deviation exceeded 5%. A statistical classification framework was built for diagnosing cytomegalovirus status from the catalog of TCR beta chain sequences. A later analysis assigned V and J genes by comparing TCR nucleotide sequences with IMGT/GENE-DB human TR gene sequences. The TCRdist pipeline was used in a later analysis to assign CDR3 sequences and most-parsimonious VDJ recombination scenarios. A later analysis defined each TCR beta chain by its CDR3 amino acid sequence plus V-gene family, and excluded reads lacking a unique V-gene family. To address suspected cross-contamination and a sequencing artifact, a later analysis removed a few hundred highly shared, low-generation-probability nucleotide sequences. In a later analysis, a clonal expansion index was calculated for each public chain from normalized within-repertoire ranks of inferred template counts. In a later analysis, generation probabilities were computed with a VDJ recombination model fitted to out-of-frame rearrangements, and the resulting probabilities were checked against IGoR. A later analysis scored TCR-TCR, TCR-HLA and TCR-CMV co-occurrence with hypergeometric tests, applying a repertoire-size bias correction to TCR pairs. A later analysis estimated false discovery rates by permuting HLA or CMV assignments 20 times. A later analysis grouped co-occurring TCRs with DBSCAN, adding TCRdist sequence similarity when clustering within HLA-allele-positive subsets. Co-occurrence clustering excluded repertoires with fewer than 30,000 or more than 120,000 public chains, plus five with anomalous nucleotide sharing. Here the immuneACCESS table is served through TCRdb, limited to in-frame sequences with V and J called. Missing clones are a known gap in these copies; in checked studies unresolved V genes cover under half, and the rest lacks a known reason. D and trimming come from the DNA, and the V and J calls and clone size come from that table. Across this sample there are roughly 180,000 clones, with roughly 85% seen only once. The ten top clones hold about 1.3% of the sample.

As for this clone: The antigen it recognizes is unknown. Per-base qualities were not stored, and no clone one base away is much larger.

From the cysteine through the phenylalanine, the CDR3 covers 14 amino acids. Only CDR3 DNA remains: 42 bases, in frame from the first base. Here V drops 7 bases and J drops 7 bases, and the junction holds 7 bases not matched to any gene. Taken from the germline V gene, the CDR1 and CDR2 loops are SNHLY and FYNNEI. This sequence was found in a young man in good health and CMV-seronegative. Sequenced: PBMCs. The receptor chain draws on TRBV2 and TRBJ1-5; 10 central bases correspond to TRBD1. The CDR3 protein is CASMRDRGSQPQHF. The DNA sequence is TGTGCCAGCATGAGGGACAGGGGCTCGCAGCCCCAGCATTTT.